This T cell receptor (beta chain) was recorded in a study of vaccination effects on CD4 cells after COVID-19. Turning to the study itself: Participants were vaccinated with two doses of either the BNT162b2 or mRNA-1273 vaccine.

Expansion of antigen-specific CD4+ T cells with viral peptide pools was carried out by the ViraFEST assay before sequencing. Once cultured for 10 days, the cells underwent separation to obtain CD4+ T cells. According to the study, vaccine recipients showed no prior SARS-CoV-2 infection and negative nucleocapsid antibodies. Germline CDR1 and CDR2: LGHDT and YNNKEL (reference sequence). CDR3 size: 16 residues. Points on this clone: The antigen is not known. Sequence at one end of the junction differs from germline and may be a read error.

Sequenced by immunoSEQ multiplex PCR; TCRdb stores in-frame clones only, minus some. The sample has tens of thousands of clones; less than 85% are singletons. The chain joins TRBV3-1 (or the pseudogene TRBV3-2) to TRBJ2-1; D unresolved. Sequences were derived from CD4+ T cells from PBMCs cultured with HCoV-NL63 spike peptides, sampled before COVID-19 vaccination. This clonotype originated in a human donor who received a COVID-19 vaccine. The CDR3 DNA reads TGTGCCAGCAGTCAAGAGAGCCCGCGGTTCTACAATGAGCAGTTCTTC. It translates to CASSQESPRFYNEQFF.